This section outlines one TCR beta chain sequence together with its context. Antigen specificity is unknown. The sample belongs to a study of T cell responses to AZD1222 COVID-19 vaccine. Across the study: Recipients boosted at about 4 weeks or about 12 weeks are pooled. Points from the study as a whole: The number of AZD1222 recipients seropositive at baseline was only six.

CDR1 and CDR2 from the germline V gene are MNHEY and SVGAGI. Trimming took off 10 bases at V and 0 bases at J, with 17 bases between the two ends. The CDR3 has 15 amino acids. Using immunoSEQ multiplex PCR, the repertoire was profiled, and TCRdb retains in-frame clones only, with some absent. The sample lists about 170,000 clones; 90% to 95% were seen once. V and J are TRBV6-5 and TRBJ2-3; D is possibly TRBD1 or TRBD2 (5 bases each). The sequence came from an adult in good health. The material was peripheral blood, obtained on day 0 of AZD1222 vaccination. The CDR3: CATGPRSSSTDTQYF. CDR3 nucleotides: TGTGCCACGGGACCTCGGAGTAGTAGCACAGATACGCAGTATTTT.